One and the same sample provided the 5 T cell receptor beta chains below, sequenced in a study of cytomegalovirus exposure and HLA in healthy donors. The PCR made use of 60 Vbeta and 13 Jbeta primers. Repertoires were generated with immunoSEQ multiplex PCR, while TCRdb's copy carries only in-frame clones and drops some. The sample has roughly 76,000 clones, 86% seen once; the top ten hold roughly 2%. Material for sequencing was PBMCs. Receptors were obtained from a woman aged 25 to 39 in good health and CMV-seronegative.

The CDR3 DNA follows: TGCAGCGCCGGGACACAATCCTACAATGAGCAGTTCTTC. It yields the protein CSAGTQSYNEQFF. The chain uses TRBV29-1 and TRBJ2-1; D is perhaps TRBD1 (6 bases). Looked up from germline, CDR1 is SQVTM and CDR2 is ANQGSEA. Between the trimmed V and J ends, which lost 7 bases and 1 base, there was a span of 11 bases. The CDR3 is made up of 13 amino acids.

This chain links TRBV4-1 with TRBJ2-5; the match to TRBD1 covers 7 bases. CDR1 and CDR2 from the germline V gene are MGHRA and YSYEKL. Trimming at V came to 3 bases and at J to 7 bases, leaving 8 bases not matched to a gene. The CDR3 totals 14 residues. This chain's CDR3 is CASSQGTARATQYF. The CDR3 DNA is TGCGCCAGCAGCCAGGGGACAGCGAGGGCGACCCAGTACTTC.

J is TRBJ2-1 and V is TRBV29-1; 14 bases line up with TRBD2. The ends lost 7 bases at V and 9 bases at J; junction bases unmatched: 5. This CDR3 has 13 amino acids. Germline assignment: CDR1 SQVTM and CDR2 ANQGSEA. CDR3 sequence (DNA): TGCAGCGAGGGACTAGCGGGAGAGACTGAGCAGTTCTTC. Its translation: CSEGLAGETEQFF.

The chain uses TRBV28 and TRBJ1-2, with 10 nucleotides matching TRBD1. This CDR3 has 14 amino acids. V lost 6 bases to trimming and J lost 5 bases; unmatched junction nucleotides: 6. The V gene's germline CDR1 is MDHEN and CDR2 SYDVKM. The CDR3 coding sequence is TGTGCCAGCAGACGACAGGGGGCTTGGTATGGCTACACCTTC. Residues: CASRRQGAWYGYTF.

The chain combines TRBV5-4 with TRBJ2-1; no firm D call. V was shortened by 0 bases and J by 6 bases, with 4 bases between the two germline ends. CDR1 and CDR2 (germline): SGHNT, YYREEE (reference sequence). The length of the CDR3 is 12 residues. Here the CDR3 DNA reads TGTGCCAGCAGCTTGGGAGGCAATGAGCAGTTCTTC. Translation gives CASSLGGNEQFF.